Below, one T cell receptor (beta chain) is given with its context. These data come from a study of T cell changes during pregnancy in multiple sclerosis. Using immunoSEQ multiplex PCR, the repertoire was profiled, and TCRdb retains in-frame clones only, with some absent. The sample holds tens of thousands of clones, over 85% seen once. The source is a female donor in good health, enrolled as a control in a pregnancy study. The starting material was peripheral blood, obtained after pregnancy.

Here the CDR3 reads CASSPGRGWEWGTEAFF. The CDR3 nucleotides read TGTGCCAGCAGCCCGGGCAGGGGATGGGAGTGGGGCACTGAAGCTTTCTTT. This chain uses TRBV5-8 with TRBJ1-1; tentatively, D is TRBD1 (6 bases). Germline CDR1 and CDR2: SGHTS and YDEGEE. The CDR3 is 17 amino acids. V was shortened by 4 bases and J by 4 bases, with 23 bases between the two germline ends.